This TCR beta chain emerged from a study of OX40 agonist ivuxolimab in advanced cancers. Study as a whole: Three partial responders included one hepatocellular carcinoma patient and two cutaneous melanoma patients.

Repertoires were generated with immunoSEQ multiplex PCR, while TCRdb's copy carries only in-frame clones and drops some. The sample shows 65,000 to 95,000 clones, about 83% of them seen only once. Deletions cut 0 bases from V and 6 bases from J, with 14 bases between. CDR1 is GTSNPN and CDR2 is SVGIG in the germline V gene (reference sequence). The CDR3 is made up of 14 amino acids. This clone is termed medium-sized (0.01 to 0.1%). Its antigen remains unknown. Whole-study findings and limits: Clones of CD4+ and CD8+ blood T cells grew by week 6 at doses of 0.1 to 3.0 mg/kg. Among expanded peripheral T cells, antigen specificity went undetermined.

This TCR was sampled from an adult with an advanced solid tumor such as melanoma, head and neck, liver or kidney cancer. This rearrangement joins TRBV30 to TRBJ1-2; possibly TRBD1 for D (5 bases). The sample in question was CD4+ or CD8+ T cells sorted from blood, obtained in a trial of the OX40 agonist ivuxolimab. CDR3 residues: CAWSVRLRGDGYTF. DNA of the CDR3: TGTGCCTGGAGTGTTAGACTCCGGGGCGATGGCTACACCTTC. Combining the CDR3 with reference TRBV30 and TRBJ1-2 gives the whole variable domain SQTIHQWPATLVQPVGSPLSLECTVEGTSNPNLYWYRQAAGRGLQLLFYSVGIGQISSEVPQNLSASRPQDRQFILSSKKLLLSDSGFYLCAWSVRLRGDGYTFGSGTRLTVV.